Described below is a single TCR beta chain sequence and its context. Its antigen remains unknown. A much larger clone lies a single base off, so this may be a read error. This record comes from a study of Graves' ophthalmopathy and Graves' hyperthyroidism. The CDR3 runs to 13 residues. Germline-derived CDR1 and CDR2 are SGHTA and FQGTGA. Overall study findings and caveats: Prediction of ophthalmopathy progression reached about 71% sensitivity and 72% to 75% specificity.

Aged 18 to 65, hyperthyroidism patients had been newly diagnosed, with under 2 months' duration. Pregnancy or lactation, uncontrolled infections and other autoimmune diseases were grounds for excluding patients. The diagnosis was founded upon clinical symptoms, serum thyroxine, TRAb, thyroid ultrasound and orbital computed tomography. Using RNA transcripts, the TCR beta CDR3 regions were amplified. HTBI primers served in a first-round RT-PCR, which a second-round multiplex PCR followed. TCRdb passed the multiplex PCR reads through MiXCR, listing each CDR3 protein once. The table includes more than 300,000 distinct CDR3 sequences, about a sixth detected once.

The rearrangement joins TRBV7-3 to TRBJ2-7; 7 bases fit TRBD1. The TCR originated in an adult woman with stable Graves' hyperthyroidism. The sequenced sample was peripheral blood. Written as DNA, the CDR3 is TGTCCCAGCAGCCCAACAGGGGCGGACGAGCAGTACTTC. It translates to CPSSPTGADEQYF. The whole variable domain, filled in from reference TRBV7-3 and TRBJ2-7, reads GAGVSQTPSNKVTEKGKYVELRCDPISGHTALYWYRQSLGQGPEFLIYFQGTGAADDSGLPNDRFFAVRPEGSVSTLKIQRTERGDSAVYLCPSSPTGADEQYFGPGTRLTVT.